These T cell receptor beta chains were read from a single sample in a study of CD8+ T cells in alopecia areata. Repertoires were generated with immunoSEQ multiplex PCR, while TCRdb's copy carries only in-frame clones and drops some. The sample carries a few hundred thousand clones, under 70% recorded once. Source: CD4+ T cells sorted from blood, taken at week 0. These receptors were collected from a human donor with alopecia areata. The CDR3 runs from the conserved cysteine through the conserved F or W. D genes are given only for firm matches. The listing skips clone size in some rows; elsewhere it reads once, few, many or a size class.

>TRBV9|TRBJ2-3|.|.
TGTGCCAGCAGCACCCTGGAGGGTACGCAGTATTTT
CASSTLEGTQYF
>TRBV29-1|TRBJ1-1|.|.
TGCAGCGTCCGCAATAGTCACACTGAAGCTTTCTTT
CSVRNSHTEAFF
>TRBV7-6|TRBJ2-3|.|.
TGTGCCAGCAGCCGGGAAGCTAGCCACACAGATACGCAGTATTTT
CASSREASHTDTQYF
>TRBV5-1|TRBJ1-1|.|.
TGCGCCAGCAGCTTACAGGGGAACACTGAAGCTTTCTTT
CASSLQGNTEAFF
>TRBV29-1|TRBJ2-1|.|.
TGCAGCGTTGCCAGGGTACCCTACAATGAGCAGTTCTTC
CSVARVPYNEQFF
>TRBV30|TRBJ1-2|.|.
TGTGCCTGGAGTGCCAGCCCTAACTATGGCTACACCTTC
CAWSASPNYGYTF
>TRBV2|TRBJ1-1|.|.
TGTGCCAGCAGCTCCCTGAGGGAGGACACTGAAGCTTTCTTT
CASSSLREDTEAFF
>TRBV30|TRBJ1-1|.|.
TGTGCCTGGAGGGGACAATGGAACACTGAAGCTTTCTTT
CAWRGQWNTEAFF
>TRBV5-1|TRBJ1-1|.|.
TGCGCCAGCAGCTTCGGGGTAGGAAACACTGAAGCTTTCTTT
CASSFGVGNTEAFF
>TRBV29-1|TRBJ2-1|few|.
TGCAGCGTTGGGGGAGGCAATGAGCAGTTCTTC
CSVGGGNEQFF
>TRBV29-1|TRBJ1-2|once|.
TGCAGCGTTGTTGAGGGGGGAAACTATGGCTACACCTTC
CSVVEGGNYGYTF
>TRBV7-2|TRBJ2-5|few|TRBD1
TGTGCCAGCAGCTATAATCAGGGGGATGGGACCCAGTACTTC
CASSYNQGDGTQYF
>TRBV29-1|TRBJ2-1|.|.
TGCAGCGTTACAACCGACTCGGACAATGAGCAGTTCTTC
CSVTTDSDNEQFF
>TRBV30|TRBJ1-1|.|.
TGTGCCTGGAGTTCCTCCACTGAAGCTTTCTTT
CAWSSSTEAFF
>TRBV29-1|TRBJ1-5|.|TRBD1
TGCAGCACTGGACAGGATAGCAATCAGCCCCAGCATTTT
CSTGQDSNQPQHF
>TRBV30|TRBJ1-3|.|.
TGTGCCTGGAGATTTGGTGGGCCCGGAAACACCATATATTTT
CAWRFGGPGNTIYF
>TRBV5-6|TRBJ1-2|.|TRBD1
TGTGCCAGCAGCGACCGGGACAGGGGACTTTTACACTATGGCTACACCTTC
CASSDRDRGLLHYGYTF
>TRBV7-2|TRBJ1-3|.|.
TGTGCCAGCAGCTTAGGGCAGGCTGGAAACACCATATATTTT
CASSLGQAGNTIYF
>TRBV5-1|TRBJ2-7|.|.
TGCGCCAGCAGCTTGGCGTCCTACGAGCAGTACTTC
CASSLASYEQYF
>TRBV6-1|TRBJ1-2|few|.
TGTGCCAGCAGTGAAGCTGGGGGGGACTATGGCTACACCTTC
CASSEAGGDYGYTF
>TRBV9|TRBJ2-7|.|.
TGTGCCAGCAGCAGGGGAGATGGATTCTACGAGCAGTACTTC
CASSRGDGFYEQYF
>TRBV30|TRBJ1-3|.|.
TGTGCCTGGAGTGTACCAGGGGAAGAGTACACCATATATTTT
CAWSVPGEEYTIYF
>TRBV29-1|TRBJ2-3|.|.
TGCAGCCTCTGGAGACACCTCGGAGCCACAGATACGCAGTATTTT
CSLWRHLGATDTQYF
>TRBV19|TRBJ1-2|few|.
TGTGCCACCACGGCCCTTCACTATGGCTACACCTTC
CATTALHYGYTF
>TRBV27|TRBJ2-7|.|TRBD1
TGTGCCAGCAGTCCCCGACAGGGTGGTTACGAGCAGTACTTC
CASSPRQGGYEQYF
>TRBV29-1|TRBJ1-2|.|.
TGCAGCGTTGGTATACAGGGATATGGCTACACCTTC
CSVGIQGYGYTF